These T cell receptor beta chains were read from a single sample in a study of blood T cell repertoires in COVID-19. Assay: immunoSEQ multiplex PCR; the TCRdb copy retains only in-frame clones and omits some. The sample includes roughly 83,000 clones, around 86% of them seen just once. Sequenced material: peripheral blood. The receptor set was obtained from a man aged 45-60 years with active COVID-19. CDR3s include the opening cysteine and the closing phenylalanine or tryptophan. D genes are given only for firm matches. Clone size is not always given. Where it is, it says once, few, many or a class for expanded clones.

j_gene	len	d_gene	abundance	v_gene	CDR3nt	CDR3aa
TRBJ2-3	15	TRBD2	-	TRBV15	TGTGCCACCAGCAGAGAGGGGAGGGCGACAGATACGCAGTATTTT	CATSREGRATDTQYF
TRBJ2-3	16	TRBD1	-	TRBV9	TGTGCCAGCAGCGCCCTCCCGGGACAGAGCACAGATACGCAGTATTTT	CASSALPGQSTDTQYF
TRBJ1-2	14	-	-	TRBV2	TGTGCCAGCAGGGAGAGACTGACCAACTATGGCTACACCTTC	CASRERLTNYGYTF
TRBJ2-3	16	TRBD2	-	TRBV7-9	TGTGCCAGCAGCTCGGGACTAGCGGGAAGCACAGATACGCAGTATTTT	CASSSGLAGSTDTQYF
TRBJ2-1	14	-	-	TRBV28	TGTGCCAGCTGGACTACGAGCTCCTACAATGAGCAGTTCTTC	CASWTTSSYNEQFF
TRBJ1-4	15	TRBD1	-	TRBV28	TGTGCCAGCAGTCTACCAGGGGGCGGGGGTGAAAAACTGTTTTTT	CASSLPGGGGEKLFF
TRBJ1-5	15	-	-	TRBV24-1	TGTGCCACCAGTGACCCCGGGTCCCGCAATCAGCCCCAGCATTTT	CATSDPGSRNQPQHF
TRBJ2-7	16	TRBD2	-	TRBV6-5	TGTGCCAGCAGTTACTCGAGGACTAGCGGGATAGGCGAGCAGTACTTC	CASSYSRTSGIGEQYF
TRBJ2-7	16	TRBD1	-	TRBV28	TGTGCCAGCAGCAAACACTGGGGACAGGGGCCCTACGAGCAGTACTTC	CASSKHWGQGPYEQYF
TRBJ1-5	15	-	few	TRBV10-3	TGTGCCACCCGAGTGTCCTTACCTAGCAATCAGCCCCAGCATTTT	CATRVSLPSNQPQHF
TRBJ2-1	13	-	once	TRBV4-3	TGCGCCAGCAGCCAAGCACGGTACGATGAGCAGTTCTTC	CASSQARYDEQFF
TRBJ1-4	15	-	-	TRBV24-1	TGTGCCACCAGTGATTCAAAAGGGGTTAATGAAAAACTGTTTTTT	CATSDSKGVNEKLFF
TRBJ2-2	12	-	-	TRBV5-4	TGTGCCAGCAGGTTATTCACCGGGGAGCTGTTTTTT	CASRLFTGELFF
TRBJ1-2	15	TRBD1	-	TRBV28	TGTGCCAGCAGCCCACAAAGGACAGGGATGAGTGGCTACACCTTC	CASSPQRTGMSGYTF
TRBJ2-1	17	-	-	TRBV24-1	TGTGCCACCAGTGATCGGGGCGGGACGCCTTCCTACAATGAGCAGTTCTTC	CATSDRGGTPSYNEQFF
TRBJ2-5	15	-	-	TRBV7-9	TGTGCCAGCAGCTTCAGCCGAATCGGGGGAGAGACCCAGTACTTC	CASSFSRIGGETQYF